This T cell receptor beta chain emerged from a study of blood T cells in healthy people across ages. The use of a sample-barcoded 5' primer and a J-beta primer mix characterized a second PCR of roughly 6 to 11 cycles. TCRdb re-derived calls from the 5' RACE reads in MiXCR, one entry per CDR3 protein. The sample has 550,000 to 600,000 distinct CDR3 sequences, 25% to 30% seen once. The V end lost 0 bases, the J end lost 5 bases, and 13 bases lay between the germline ends. CDR1 SGHTA and CDR2 FQGNSA come from the germline V gene. The CDR3 has 15 amino acids. This clonotype was seen at least ten times. The sequenced sample consisted of blood. The sequence derives from a woman in her seventies in good health. This rearrangement joins TRBV7-2 to TRBJ2-5, with D unresolved. This CDR3 is CASSLALDFWETQYF. The CDR3 DNA reads TGTGCCAGCAGCTTAGCGCTAGATTTCTGGGAGACCCAGTACTTC.